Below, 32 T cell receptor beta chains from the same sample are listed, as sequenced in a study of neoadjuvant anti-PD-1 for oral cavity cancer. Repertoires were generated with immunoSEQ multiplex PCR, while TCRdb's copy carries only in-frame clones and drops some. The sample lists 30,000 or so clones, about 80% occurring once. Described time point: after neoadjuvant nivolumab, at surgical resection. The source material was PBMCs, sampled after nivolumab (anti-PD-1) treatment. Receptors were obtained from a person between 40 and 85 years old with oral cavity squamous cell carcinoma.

The CDR3 DNA reads as TGTGCCTGGAGTTTGTCAGAGACTTACGAGCAGTACTTC. This sequence encodes CAWSLSETYEQYF. The chain is built from TRBV30 and TRBJ2-7; D is uncertain. Germline V lookup: CDR1 GTSNPN, CDR2 SVGIG (reference sequence). Trimming stripped 2 bases from V and 4 bases from J, with 12 bases between. The CDR3 extends over 13 amino acids.

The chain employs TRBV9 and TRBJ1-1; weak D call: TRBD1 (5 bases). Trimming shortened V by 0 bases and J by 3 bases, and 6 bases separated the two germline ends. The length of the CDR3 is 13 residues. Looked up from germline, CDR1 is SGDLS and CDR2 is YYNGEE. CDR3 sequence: CASSVGGYTEAFF. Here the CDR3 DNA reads TGTGCCAGCAGCGTAGGGGGGTACACTGAAGCTTTCTTT.

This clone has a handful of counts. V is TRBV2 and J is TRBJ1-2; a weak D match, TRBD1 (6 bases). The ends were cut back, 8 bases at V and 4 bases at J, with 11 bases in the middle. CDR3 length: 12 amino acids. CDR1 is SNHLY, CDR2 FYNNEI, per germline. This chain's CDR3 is CASLRTVYGYTF. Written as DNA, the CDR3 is TGTGCCAGCTTACGGACAGTCTATGGCTACACCTTC. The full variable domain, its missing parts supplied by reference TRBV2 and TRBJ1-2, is EPEVTQTPSHQVTQMGQEVILRCVPISNHLYFYWYRQILGQKVEFLVSFYNNEISEKSEIFDDQFSVERPDGSNFTLKIRSTKLEDSAMYFCASLRTVYGYTFGSGTRLTVV.

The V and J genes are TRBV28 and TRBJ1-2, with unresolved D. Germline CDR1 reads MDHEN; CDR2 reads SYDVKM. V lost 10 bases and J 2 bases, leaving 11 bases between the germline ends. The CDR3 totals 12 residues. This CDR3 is CATLEENYGYTF. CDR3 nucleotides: TGTGCCACCCTAGAGGAGAACTATGGCTACACCTTC.

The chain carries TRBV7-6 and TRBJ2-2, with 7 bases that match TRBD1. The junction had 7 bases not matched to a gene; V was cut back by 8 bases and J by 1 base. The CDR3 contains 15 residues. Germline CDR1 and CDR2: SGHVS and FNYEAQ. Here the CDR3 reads CASGYRGRNTGELFF. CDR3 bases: TGTGCCAGCGGCTACAGGGGCCGGAACACCGGGGAGCTGTTTTTT.

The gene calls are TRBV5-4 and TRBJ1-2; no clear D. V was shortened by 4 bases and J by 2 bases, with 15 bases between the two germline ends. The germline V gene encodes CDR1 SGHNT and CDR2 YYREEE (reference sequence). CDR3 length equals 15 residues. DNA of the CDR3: TGTGCCAGCAGCCCTCACGTCCCTGCGAACTATGGCTACACCTTC. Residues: CASSPHVPANYGYTF.

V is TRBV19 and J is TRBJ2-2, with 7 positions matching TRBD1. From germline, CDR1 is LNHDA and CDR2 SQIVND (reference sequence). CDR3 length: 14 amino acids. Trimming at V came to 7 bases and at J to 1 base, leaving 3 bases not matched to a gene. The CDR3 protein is CASTRDRNTGELFF. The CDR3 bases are TGTGCCAGTACCCGGGACAGGAACACCGGGGAGCTGTTTTTT.

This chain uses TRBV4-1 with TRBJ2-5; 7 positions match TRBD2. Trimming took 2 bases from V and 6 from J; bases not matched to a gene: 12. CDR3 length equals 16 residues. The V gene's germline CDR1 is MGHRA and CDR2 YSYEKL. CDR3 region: CASSQYGLAGEKTQYF. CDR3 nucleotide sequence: TGCGCCAGCAGCCAATATGGACTTGCGGGAGAAAAGACCCAGTACTTC.

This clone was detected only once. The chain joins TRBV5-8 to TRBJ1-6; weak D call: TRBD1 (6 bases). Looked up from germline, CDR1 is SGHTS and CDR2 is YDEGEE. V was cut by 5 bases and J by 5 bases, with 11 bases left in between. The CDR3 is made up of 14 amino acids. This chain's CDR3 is CASRRYRDNSPLHF. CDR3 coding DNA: TGTGCCAGCAGGCGATACAGGGATAATTCACCCCTCCACTTT.

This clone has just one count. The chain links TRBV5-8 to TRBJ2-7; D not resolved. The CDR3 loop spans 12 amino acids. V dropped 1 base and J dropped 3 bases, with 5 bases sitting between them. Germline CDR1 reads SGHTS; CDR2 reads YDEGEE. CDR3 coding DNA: TGTGCCAGCAGCTTGACTTACTACGAGCAGTACTTC. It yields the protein CASSLTYYEQYF.

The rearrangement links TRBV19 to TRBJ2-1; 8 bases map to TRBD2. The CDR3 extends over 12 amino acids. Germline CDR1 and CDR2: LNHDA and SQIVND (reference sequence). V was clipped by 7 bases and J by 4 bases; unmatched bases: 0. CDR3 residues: CASTSGYNEQFF. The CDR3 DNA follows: TGTGCCAGTACTAGCGGGTACAATGAGCAGTTCTTC.

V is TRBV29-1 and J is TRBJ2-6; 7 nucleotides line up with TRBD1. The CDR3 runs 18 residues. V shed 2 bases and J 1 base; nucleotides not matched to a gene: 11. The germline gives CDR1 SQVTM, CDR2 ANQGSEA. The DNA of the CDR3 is TGCAGCGTTGAAACAGGGGCCGCGGATCTATCTGGGGCCAACGTCCTGACTTTC. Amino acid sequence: CSVETGAADLSGANVLTF.

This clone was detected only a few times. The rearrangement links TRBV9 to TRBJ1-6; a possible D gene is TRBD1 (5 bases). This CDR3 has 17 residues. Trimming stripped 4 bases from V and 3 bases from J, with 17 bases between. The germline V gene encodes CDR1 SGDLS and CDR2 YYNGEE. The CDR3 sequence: CASSSEWGFDYNSPLHF. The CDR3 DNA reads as TGTGCCAGCAGCTCCGAATGGGGGTTTGACTATAATTCACCCCTCCACTTT.

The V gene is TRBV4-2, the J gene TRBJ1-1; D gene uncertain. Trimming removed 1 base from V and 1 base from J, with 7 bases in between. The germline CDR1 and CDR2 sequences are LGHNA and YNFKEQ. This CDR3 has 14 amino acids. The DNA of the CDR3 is TGTGCCAGCAGCCAAGGTTCTGAGAACACTGAAGCTTTCTTT. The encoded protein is CASSQGSENTEAFF.

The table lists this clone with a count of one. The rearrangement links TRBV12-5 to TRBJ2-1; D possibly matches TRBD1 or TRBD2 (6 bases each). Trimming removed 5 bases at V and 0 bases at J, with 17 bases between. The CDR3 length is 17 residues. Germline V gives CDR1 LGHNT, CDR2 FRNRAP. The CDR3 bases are TGTGCTAGTGGTCCCCGAGGGGGGATTCTCTCCTACAATGAGCAGTTCTTC. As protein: CASGPRGGILSYNEQFF. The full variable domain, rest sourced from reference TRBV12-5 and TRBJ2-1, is DARVTQTPRHKVTEMGQEVTMRCQPILGHNTVFWYRQTMMQGLELLAYFRNRAPLDDSGMPKDRFSAEMPDATLATLKIQPSEPRDSAVYFCASGPRGGILSYNEQFFGPGTRLTVL.

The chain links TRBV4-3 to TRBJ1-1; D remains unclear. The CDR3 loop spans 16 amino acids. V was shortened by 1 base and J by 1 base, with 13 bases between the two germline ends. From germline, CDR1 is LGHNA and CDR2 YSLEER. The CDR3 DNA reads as TGCGCCAGCAGCCAAGCGGTCTCCCGGGAGAACACTGAAGCTTTCTTT. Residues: CASSQAVSRENTEAFF.

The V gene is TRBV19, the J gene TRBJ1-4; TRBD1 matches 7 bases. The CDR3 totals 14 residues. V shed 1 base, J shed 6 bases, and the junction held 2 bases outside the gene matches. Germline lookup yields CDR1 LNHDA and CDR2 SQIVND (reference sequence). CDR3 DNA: TGTGCCAGTAGTATAGGGGACAGCGATGAAAAACTGTTTTTT. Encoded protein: CASSIGDSDEKLFF. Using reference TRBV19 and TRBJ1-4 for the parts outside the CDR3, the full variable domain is DGGITQSPKYLFRKEGQNVTLSCEQNLNHDAMYWYRQDPGQGLRLIYYSQIVNDFQKGDIAEGYSVSREKKESFPLTVTSAQKNPTAFYLCASSIGDSDEKLFFGSGTQLSVL.

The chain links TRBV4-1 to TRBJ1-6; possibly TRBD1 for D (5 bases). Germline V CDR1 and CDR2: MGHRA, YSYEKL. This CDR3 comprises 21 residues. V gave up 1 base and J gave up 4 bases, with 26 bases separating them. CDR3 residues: CASSQVRGDRRSRVYNSPLHF. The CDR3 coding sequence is TGCGCCAGCAGCCAAGTAAGGGGCGACAGAAGGAGCCGGGTTTATAATTCACCCCTCCACTTT.

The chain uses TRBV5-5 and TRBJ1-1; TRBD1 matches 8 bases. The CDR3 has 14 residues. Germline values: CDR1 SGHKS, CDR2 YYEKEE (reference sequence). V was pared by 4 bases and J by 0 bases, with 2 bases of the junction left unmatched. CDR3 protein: CASSPQGVNTEAFF. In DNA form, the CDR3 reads TGTGCCAGCAGCCCACAGGGGGTGAACACTGAAGCTTTCTTT.

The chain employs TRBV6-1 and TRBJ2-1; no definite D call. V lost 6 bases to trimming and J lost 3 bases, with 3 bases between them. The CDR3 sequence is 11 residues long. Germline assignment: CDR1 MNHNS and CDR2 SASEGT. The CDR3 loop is CASRVYNEQFF. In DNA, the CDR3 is TGTGCCAGCAGGGTCTACAATGAGCAGTTCTTC.

CDR3 sequence reads: CASSQDLSGTYGYTF. DNA of the CDR3: TGCGCCAGCAGCCAAGATTTATCCGGGACCTATGGCTACACCTTC. The chain couples TRBV4-3 to TRBJ1-2; possible D gene TRBD1, 5 bases. V gave up 0 bases and J gave up 4 bases, with 12 bases separating them. Germline lookup yields CDR1 LGHNA and CDR2 YSLEER. The CDR3 runs to 15 residues.

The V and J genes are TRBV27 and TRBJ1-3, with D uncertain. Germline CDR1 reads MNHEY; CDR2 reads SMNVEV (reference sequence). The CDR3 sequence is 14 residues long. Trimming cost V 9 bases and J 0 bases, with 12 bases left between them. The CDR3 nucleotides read TGTGCCAGATGGACGCCTGGCTCTGGAAACACCATATATTTT. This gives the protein CARWTPGSGNTIYF.

This chain's CDR3 is CASSYSGQGAPGELFF. DNA of the CDR3: TGTGCCAGCAGTTACTCGGGGCAGGGGGCGCCCGGGGAGCTGTTTTTT. The rearrangement joins TRBV6-5 to TRBJ2-2, with TRBD1 matching 8 bases. V trimming: 0 bases; J trimming: 6 bases; junction bases outside the gene matches: 6. The CDR3 spans 16 residues. Germline V gene sequence: CDR1 MNHEY, CDR2 SVGAGI.

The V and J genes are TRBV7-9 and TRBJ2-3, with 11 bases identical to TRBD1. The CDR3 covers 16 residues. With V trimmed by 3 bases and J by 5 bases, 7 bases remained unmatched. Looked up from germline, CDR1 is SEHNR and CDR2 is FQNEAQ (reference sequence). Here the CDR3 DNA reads TGTGCCAGCAGCTTGACCGGGACAGGGGGACGAGATACGCAGTATTTT. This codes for CASSLTGTGGRDTQYF.

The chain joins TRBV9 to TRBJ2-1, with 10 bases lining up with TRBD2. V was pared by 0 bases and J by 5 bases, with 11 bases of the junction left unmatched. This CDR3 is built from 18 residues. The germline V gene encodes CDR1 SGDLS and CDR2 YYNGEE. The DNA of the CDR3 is TGTGCCAGCAGCGTAGCGGGAACTAGCGGGGCGGCTGACAATGAGCAGTTCTTC. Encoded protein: CASSVAGTSGAADNEQFF.

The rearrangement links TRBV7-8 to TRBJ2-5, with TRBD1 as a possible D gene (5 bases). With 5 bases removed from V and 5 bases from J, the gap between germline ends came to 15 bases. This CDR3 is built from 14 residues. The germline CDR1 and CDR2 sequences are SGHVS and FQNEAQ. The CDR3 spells CASSPAAGRETQYF. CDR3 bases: TGTGCCAGCAGCCCCGCTGCAGGGCGGGAGACCCAGTACTTC.

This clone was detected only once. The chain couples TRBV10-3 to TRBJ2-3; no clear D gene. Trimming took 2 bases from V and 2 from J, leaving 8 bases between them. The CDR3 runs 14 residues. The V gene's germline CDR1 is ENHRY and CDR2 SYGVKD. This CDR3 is CAISEAGITDTQYF. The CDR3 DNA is TGTGCCATCAGTGAGGCTGGGATCACAGATACGCAGTATTTT.

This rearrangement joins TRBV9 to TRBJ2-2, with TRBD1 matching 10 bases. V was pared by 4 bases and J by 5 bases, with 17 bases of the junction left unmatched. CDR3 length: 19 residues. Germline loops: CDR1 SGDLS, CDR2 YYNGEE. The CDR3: CASSKAPGQGSSGTGELFF. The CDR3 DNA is TGTGCCAGCAGCAAAGCGCCGGGACAGGGGAGTTCAGGGACCGGGGAGCTGTTTTTT.

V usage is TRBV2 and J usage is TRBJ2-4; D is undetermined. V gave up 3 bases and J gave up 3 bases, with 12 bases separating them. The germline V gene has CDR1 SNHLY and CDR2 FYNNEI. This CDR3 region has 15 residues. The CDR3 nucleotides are TGTGCCAGCAGTGACCCTGTACGTGTCAAAAACATTCAGTACTTC. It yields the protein CASSDPVRVKNIQYF.

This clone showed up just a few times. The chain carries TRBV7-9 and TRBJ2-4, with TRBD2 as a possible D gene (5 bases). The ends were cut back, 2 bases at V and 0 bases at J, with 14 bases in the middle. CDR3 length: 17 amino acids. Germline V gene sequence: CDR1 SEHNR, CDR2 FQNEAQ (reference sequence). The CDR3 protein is CASSLNRGQIAKNIQYF. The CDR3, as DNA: TGTGCCAGCAGCTTAAATCGGGGTCAGATAGCCAAAAACATTCAGTACTTC. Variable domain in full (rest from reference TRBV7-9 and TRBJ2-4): DTGVSQNPRHKITKRGQNVTFRCDPISEHNRLYWYRQTLGQGPEFLTYFQNEAQLEKSRLLSDRFSAERPKGSFSTLEIQRTEQGDSAMYLCASSLNRGQIAKNIQYFGAGTRLSVL.

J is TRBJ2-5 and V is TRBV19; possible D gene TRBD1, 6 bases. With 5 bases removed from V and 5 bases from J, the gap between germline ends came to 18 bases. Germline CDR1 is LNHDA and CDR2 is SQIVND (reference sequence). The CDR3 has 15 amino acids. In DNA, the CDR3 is TGTGCCAGTAGTGCCCTCAGGGGTAAGAGGGAGACCCAGTACTTC. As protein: CASSALRGKRETQYF.

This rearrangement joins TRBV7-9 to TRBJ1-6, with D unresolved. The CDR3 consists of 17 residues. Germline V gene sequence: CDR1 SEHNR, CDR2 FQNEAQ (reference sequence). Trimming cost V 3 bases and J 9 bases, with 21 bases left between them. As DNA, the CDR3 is TGTGCCAGCAGCTTGAACTCCCCCCTCCTAAACGGTTCACCCCTCCACTTT. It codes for CASSLNSPLLNGSPLHF.